The 27 T cell receptor beta chains presented below share a single source sample, sequenced in a study of blood T cells in healthy people across ages. Combining a sample-barcoded 5' primer with a J-beta primer mix, a second PCR ran for roughly 7 to 12 cycles. TCRdb processed the 5' RACE reads anew with MiXCR; each CDR3 protein has one entry. The sample includes about 1.5 million distinct CDR3 sequences, approximately 38% of them seen just once. Sequenced input: blood. The origin of the receptors is a woman aged 18-29 years in good health.

Concerning this clonotype: A junction end diverges from the germline sequence, so it may reflect a read error. The V and J genes are TRBV5-1 and TRBJ1-2; D remains unclear. This CDR3 is 13 amino acids long. Germline values: CDR1 SGHRS, CDR2 YFSETQ. CDR3 in amino acids: CASAGVSKYGYTF. In DNA, the CDR3 is TGCGCCAGCGCTGGGGTATCTAAATATGGCTACACCTTC.

The V and J genes are TRBV20-1 and TRBJ2-1, with 8 bases aligning to TRBD1. The CDR3 consists of 14 residues. Germline V gives CDR1 DFQATT, CDR2 SNEGSKA (reference sequence). With V trimmed by 6 bases and J by 2 bases, 6 bases remained unmatched. CDR3 coding DNA: TGCAGTGCCACGACAGGGGATACCTACAATGAGCAGTTCTTC. This sequence encodes CSATTGDTYNEQFF.

The chain carries TRBV21-1 and TRBJ2-5; the table calls TRBD2, which could not be checked here. TRBV21-1 is listed as a pseudogene. This CDR3 is built from 15 residues. Here the CDR3 reads CASSNLAGGLYEQYF. CDR3 coding DNA: TGTGCCAGCAGCAATTTAGCGGGAGGATTGTATGAGCAGTACTTC.

The chain links TRBV27 to TRBJ2-7; 10 positions match TRBD1. Germline values: CDR1 MNHEY, CDR2 SMNVEV (reference sequence). The CDR3 loop spans 15 amino acids. After removal of 6 bases from V and 4 bases from J, the junction contained 9 bases not matched to a gene. CDR3 protein: CASSRGTGEMYEQYF. For the CDR3, the DNA is TGTGCCAGCAGCCGGGGGACAGGGGAGATGTACGAGCAGTACTTC.

This sequence joins TRBV11-1 and TRBJ1-6; D not certain. The CDR3 is 16 residues long. Germline-derived CDR1 and CDR2 are SGHAT and FQDESV (reference sequence). The V end lost 5 bases, the J end lost 10 bases, and 21 bases lay between the germline ends. The CDR3 bases are TGTGCCAGCAGCGAAAACGACTGGTATGGGAGGTCACCCCTCCACTTT. Translation gives CASSENDWYGRSPLHF.

This clonotype was counted between two and nine times. The gene calls are TRBV12-3 or TRBV12-4 and TRBJ2-5; D possibly matches TRBD1 or TRBD2 (5 bases each). The V end was cut by 5 bases, the J end by 1 base, with 14 bases between. This CDR3 has 15 amino acids. The CDR3 loop reads CASSRTDGTQETQYF. Here the CDR3 DNA reads TGTGCCAGCAGTCGGACCGACGGGACCCAAGAGACCCAGTACTTC.

As regards this clonotype: The DNA is left out, because the CDR3 cannot be placed on it with certainty; the CDR3 is given as TCRdb lists it. Here the CDR3 reads CASSSSTGPGELFF. The rearrangement joins TRBV12-3 or TRBV12-4 to TRBJ2-2; TRBD1 is the table's D call, not checked against the DNA. From its first to its last residue, the CDR3 has 14 amino acids.

Worth noting for this clonotype: Compared with germline, one end of the junction differs, possibly owing to a read error. CDR3 sequence: CASSWGGVITDAQYF. The DNA for the CDR3 is TGTGCCAGCTCCTGGGGGGGGGTTATCACAGATGCGCAGTATTTT. The chain carries TRBV12-3 or TRBV12-4 and TRBJ2-3, with 7 bases lining up with TRBD2. The CDR3 spans 15 residues.

This clonotype has just a few counts. V usage is TRBV7-2 and J usage is TRBJ2-3, with D perhaps matching TRBD1 or TRBD2 (6 bases each). CDR1 is SGHTA, CDR2 FQGNSA, per germline. V was cut by 5 bases and J by 4 bases, with 19 bases left in between. The CDR3 sequence is 16 residues long. CDR3 region: CASSPVAGHPPDTQYF. The CDR3 DNA is TGTGCCAGCAGCCCGGTTGCGGGACATCCCCCAGATACGCAGTATTTT. The full variable domain, in which reference TRBV7-2 and TRBJ2-3 provide the parts outside the CDR3, is GAGVSQSPSNKVTEKGKDVELRCDPISGHTALYWYRQSLGQGLEFLIYFQGNSAPDKSGLPSDRFSAERTGGSVSTLTIQRTQQEDSAVYLCASSPVAGHPPDTQYFGPGTRLTVL.

The V call is TRBV12-3 or TRBV12-4, the J call TRBJ2-7, with 7 bases matching TRBD1. The CDR3 contains 13 residues. V was pared by 5 bases and J by 6 bases, with 7 bases of the junction left unmatched. In nucleotides, the CDR3 is TGTGCCAGCAGTCCACGACAGGGTAGCGAGCAGTACTTC. Encoded protein: CASSPRQGSEQYF.

The V gene is TRBV20-1, the J gene TRBJ1-4; possibly TRBD1 for D (6 bases). CDR3 length: 15 amino acids. Per germline, CDR1 DFQATT and CDR2 SNEGSKA (reference sequence). V dropped 0 bases and J dropped 5 bases, with 13 bases sitting between them. The CDR3 sequence: CSARDVEGQNEKLFF. The CDR3 DNA reads TGCAGTGCTAGAGATGTAGAGGGACAAAATGAAAAACTGTTTTTT.

This sequence joins TRBV27 and TRBJ1-2, with D possibly TRBD1 on 5 matching bases. CDR3 length equals 15 residues. Germline loops: CDR1 MNHEY, CDR2 SMNVEV (reference sequence). V lost 6 bases, J lost 8 bases, and 22 bases lay in between. CDR3 sequence (DNA): TGTGCCAGCAGGGGGGGAACATTGGGTCGGTGGGGCTACACCTTC. Its translation: CASRGGTLGRWGYTF.

This clonotype was counted at least ten times. This chain joins TRBV7-2 and TRBJ2-1; the D call may be TRBD1 or TRBD2 (5 bases each). Germline CDR1 and CDR2: SGHTA and FQGNSA. CDR3 length: 15 amino acids. V lost 2 bases, J lost 6 bases, and 14 bases lay in between. This CDR3 reads CASSLSPGLANEQFF. The CDR3 region has the DNA TGTGCCAGCAGCTTAAGCCCGGGGCTCGCCAATGAGCAGTTCTTC.

This clonotype was counted only a few times. This chain joins TRBV11-2 and TRBJ2-4, with D possibly being TRBD2 (6 bases). This CDR3 contains 15 residues. Germline CDR1 is SGHAT and CDR2 is FQNNGV. Deletions cut 8 bases from V and 13 bases from J, with 27 bases between. The CDR3 DNA is TGTGCCAGCTGCTGCAGGGAGACAGAACCCCGGGAGCAGTACTTC. It specifies CASCCRETEPREQYF.

The chain joins TRBV5-1 to TRBJ2-1; perhaps D is TRBD1 or TRBD2 (5 bases each). The CDR3 is 17 amino acids. The germline V and J ends were trimmed by 0 bases and 7 bases, with 20 bases remaining between them. Per germline, CDR1 SGHRS and CDR2 YFSETQ. As DNA, the CDR3 is TGCGCCAGCAGCTTGGGCGAGAGCGGACAACTCAGGAATGAGCAGTTCTTC. Protein: CASSLGESGQLRNEQFF.

The chain uses TRBV4-2 and TRBJ2-7, with 10 positions matching TRBD2. The end of the DNA is better explained by TRBJ2-4, so the J call may be wrong. The CDR3 covers 20 residues. The V gene's germline CDR1 is LGHNA and CDR2 YNFKEQ. This chain's CDR3 is CASSQFLLAGLEEAKNIQYF. The DNA of the CDR3 is TGTGCCAGCAGCCAATTCCTACTAGCGGGATTGGAGGAAGCCAAAAACATTCAGTACTTC.

The chain links TRBV20-1 to TRBJ2-7, with D maybe TRBD2 (5 bases). Per germline, CDR1 DFQATT and CDR2 SNEGSKA (reference sequence). The CDR3 is made up of 18 amino acids. V lost 5 bases, J lost 6 bases, and 32 bases lay in between. CDR3 amino acids: CSAHPPLASIRGWGEQYF. CDR3 nucleotide sequence: TGCAGTGCTCACCCCCCGTTAGCTAGCATTCGGGGTTGGGGCGAGCAGTACTTC.

V is TRBV28 and J is TRBJ1-5, with 9 bases identical to TRBD1. From germline, CDR1 is MDHEN and CDR2 SYDVKM. Trimming at V came to 6 bases and at J to 6 bases, leaving 24 bases not matched to a gene. The CDR3 contains 20 residues. This CDR3 reads CASSIWGRGQGMLKGQPQHF. The CDR3 DNA follows: TGTGCCAGCAGCATTTGGGGCCGGGGACAGGGTATGCTTAAGGGTCAGCCCCAGCATTTT.

This clonotype came up a few times. This rearrangement joins TRBV28 to TRBJ2-3, with 12 bases aligning to TRBD2. Germline CDR1 and CDR2: MDHEN and SYDVKM. The length of the CDR3 is 17 residues. J gave up 2 bases and V 6 bases, and 9 bases lay outside the gene matches. The CDR3 DNA follows: TGTGCCAGCAGCTACCTAGCGGGGGGGCCCAACACAGATACGCAGTATTTT. Protein sequence: CASSYLAGGPNTDTQYF.

To note about this clonotype: A read error may produce the germline difference seen at one junction end. The chain uses TRBV2 and TRBJ2-7; perhaps TRBD1 as D (5 bases). The CDR3 totals 16 residues. Germline lookup yields CDR1 SNHLY and CDR2 FYNNEI. The CDR3 protein is CAGSARMDMSSYEQYF. In DNA form, the CDR3 reads TGTGCCGGCAGTGCGAGAATGGACATGAGCTCCTACGAGCAGTACTTC.

This clonotype showed up just a few times. The genes are TRBV12-3 or TRBV12-4 and TRBJ2-3, with 14 bases that match TRBD2. Trimming removed 5 bases from V and 14 bases from J; junction bases left unmatched: 6. This CDR3 region has 13 residues. The CDR3 region is CASSGLAGGSGYF. CDR3 DNA: TGTGCCAGCAGTGGACTAGCGGGGGGATCGGGGTATTTT.

The rearrangement uses TRBV6-5 and TRBJ2-7; D might be TRBD1 or TRBD2, each matching 6 bases. The germline CDR1 and CDR2 sequences are MNHEY and SVGAGI. V lost 6 bases and J 3 bases, leaving 18 bases between the germline ends. This CDR3 has 15 amino acids. CDR3 nucleotides: TGTGCCAGCAGCGGGGGACACCCGAGGAGCTACGAGCAGTACTTC. This codes for CASSGGHPRSYEQYF.

The chain is built from TRBV6-5 and TRBJ2-1; 8 bases agree with TRBD1. The germline V gene has CDR1 MNHEY and CDR2 SVGAGI. V was pared by 8 bases and J by 7 bases, with 10 bases of the junction left unmatched. The CDR3 runs to 14 residues. CDR3 protein: CASGLQGAGNEQFF. CDR3 coding DNA: TGTGCCAGCGGATTGCAGGGGGCGGGTAATGAGCAGTTCTTC.

V gene TRBV13 combines with J gene TRBJ2-4; perhaps TRBD2 as D (5 bases). CDR3 length: 16 amino acids. Looked up from germline, CDR1 is PRHDT and CDR2 is FYEKMQ (reference sequence). Between the trimmed V and J ends, which lost 4 bases and 0 bases, there was a span of 13 bases. CDR3 sequence (DNA): TGTGCCAGCAGCTCCGCCTGGGAGCTAGCCAAAAACATTCAGTACTTC. Residues: CASSSAWELAKNIQYF.

V is TRBV10-1 and J is TRBJ2-1, with a tentative D call TRBD1 (6 bases). This CDR3 region has 13 residues. Germline V gene data show CDR1 as WNHNN and CDR2 as SYGVQD (reference sequence). V was shortened by 2 bases and J by 6 bases, with 8 bases between the two germline ends. CDR3 region: CASSEGGFNEQFF. The CDR3 nucleotides are TGCGCCAGCAGTGAGGGGGGCTTCAATGAGCAGTTCTTC.

This clonotype was counted only a few times. The CDR3 nucleotides are TGTGCCAGTCAGCAAAGGGGCGTCGAAAAACTGTTTTTT. It codes for CASQQRGVEKLFF. This chain joins TRBV27 and TRBJ1-4, with D tentatively TRBD1 (5 bases). There are 13 residues in the CDR3. V was clipped by 9 bases and J by 8 bases, with 16 bases between them. Germline CDR1 reads MNHEY; CDR2 reads SMNVEV (reference sequence).

This clonotype was seen a handful of times. V gene TRBV24-1 combines with J gene TRBJ2-3; 7 bases are shared with TRBD2. V trimming: 8 bases; J trimming: 5 bases; junction bases outside the gene matches: 15. In germline, CDR1 is KGHDR, CDR2 SFDVKD. The CDR3 consists of 16 residues. The CDR3 DNA follows: TGTGCCACCATCCCCTTGAGGCTAGCGGTTCAAGATACGCAGTATTTT. Translating it yields CATIPLRLAVQDTQYF.